This paragraph covers one T cell receptor (beta chain) sequence. What it binds is unknown. This entry comes from a study of cytomegalovirus exposure and HLA in healthy donors. Study details: From donors who were HLA-typed, an early data release held approximately 91 million unique TCRs. Study-wide results and limits: The authors considered a cluster of highly shared sequence variants likely to be a sequencing artifact. When a later analysis was performed, an Asian-associated ancestry cluster reportedly had fewer N-insertions than the roughly 670-donor mean.

Germline assignment: CDR1 LNHDA and CDR2 SQIVND (reference sequence). The CDR3 has 14 residues. Trimming took 3 bases from V and 9 from J; bases not matched to a gene: 9. PCR was performed using 60 Vbeta and 13 Jbeta primers. Clones were sequenced by immunoSEQ multiplex PCR, and TCRdb holds only the in-frame ones, with some missing. This sample has 200,000 or so clones, with about 75% found just once. The rearrangement links TRBV19 to TRBJ2-7, with TRBD2 matching 9 bases. The source is a man between 18 and 35 years old in good health and CMV-seronegative. Sequencing input: PBMCs. The CDR3 nucleotides read TGTGCCAGTAGTATGATTAGCGGGAGTAGATGGCAGTACTTC. It yields the protein CASSMISGSRWQYF.